Below are 29 T cell receptor beta chains sequenced from a single sample in a study of beta chain features in type 1 diabetes (dated by TCRdb to 2016 to 2019). The method was the immunoSEQ multiplex PCR assay. The entire amount of isolated RNA was reverse transcribed using the High Capacity cDNA Reverse Transcription Kit, so the sequenced TCRB transcripts were expressed ones. The source is immuneACCESS, and TCRdb retained only in-frame sequences with V and J called. Part of the clones is not carried over; for the studies checked, unresolved V genes explain less than half of this, and the remainder is unexplained. The sample has some 270,000 clones on record, 7.5% to 9.5% of them singletons. The ten largest make up under 1.3% of the sample. The specimen sequenced was central memory CD4+ T cells from blood. These receptors all stem from a woman under 30 in good health.

This clone was seen more than once but under ten times. This chain connects TRBV19 to TRBJ2-2, with TRBD2 as a possible D gene (6 bases). V lost 6 bases and J lost 5, with 19 bases in between. Germline V CDR1 and CDR2: LNHDA, SQIVND (reference sequence). The CDR3 has 16 amino acids. Here the CDR3 DNA reads TGTGCCAGTAGGGGTGCTGGGGGGAGCGGGACCGGGGAGCTGTTTTTT. It yields the protein CASRGAGGSGTGELFF.

This clone has just a few counts. The chain is built from TRBV29-1 and TRBJ2-3, with D tentatively TRBD2 (5 bases). The CDR3 totals 13 residues. Per the germline V gene, CDR1 is SQVTM and CDR2 is ANQGSEA. V was trimmed by 4 bases and J by 1 base, leaving 9 bases between them. CDR3 region: CSVGGLRTDTQYF. CDR3 bases: TGCAGCGTTGGCGGGCTGCGCACAGATACGCAGTATTTT.

The chain couples TRBV19 to TRBJ2-1; 7 nucleotides agree with TRBD2. V trimming: 5 bases; J trimming: 9 bases; junction bases outside the gene matches: 10. CDR1 is LNHDA, CDR2 SQIVND, per germline (reference sequence). This CDR3 has 14 amino acids. This chain's CDR3 is CASSAGLGLIEQFF. The CDR3, as DNA: TGTGCCAGTAGTGCCGGACTAGGACTCATTGAGCAGTTCTTC.

This clone has ten or more counts. This sequence joins TRBV5-1 and TRBJ1-6, with no clear D. The CDR3 spans 17 residues. The germline V gene encodes CDR1 SGHRS and CDR2 YFSETQ. The V and J ends lost 0 bases and 7 bases respectively, with 17 bases between them. CDR3 loop: CASSLAPQSTANSPLHF. The CDR3 DNA reads TGCGCCAGCAGCTTGGCCCCCCAGTCGACGGCCAATTCACCCCTCCACTTT.

The V and J genes are TRBV27 and TRBJ1-2, with D perhaps matching TRBD1 (5 bases). Looked up from germline, CDR1 is MNHEY and CDR2 is SMNVEV (reference sequence). V lost 7 bases and J lost 3, with 21 bases in between. The CDR3 extends over 16 amino acids. DNA of the CDR3: TGTGCCAGCAAGCCATTTCAGGGAGTCGGCCACTATGGCTACACCTTC. Translating it yields CASKPFQGVGHYGYTF.

Many counts were recorded for this clone. The genes are TRBV7-2 and TRBJ2-2; a possible D gene is TRBD1 (5 bases). V was cut by 3 bases and J by 0 bases, with 11 bases left in between. The CDR3 spans 16 residues. The germline CDR1 and CDR2 sequences are SGHTA and FQGNSA. CDR3 loop: CASSFTGKANTGELFF. CDR3 sequence (DNA): TGTGCCAGCAGCTTTACAGGAAAAGCGAACACCGGGGAGCTGTTTTTT.

The V call is TRBV5-8, the J call TRBJ2-7, with a weak D call TRBD2 (5 bases). The CDR3 has 16 amino acids. Trimming shortened V by 4 bases and J by 1 base, and 18 bases separated the two germline ends. Germline V gene data show CDR1 as SGHTS and CDR2 as YDEGEE. The CDR3 loop is CASSQEGRRTSYEQYF. The CDR3 DNA reads as TGTGCCAGCAGCCAAGAAGGGCGCAGGACTTCCTACGAGCAGTACTTC.

In this sample, this clone turned up a few times. The genes are TRBV4-2 and TRBJ1-2, with D perhaps TRBD1 (6 bases). The CDR3 runs to 15 residues. Germline assignment: CDR1 LGHNA and CDR2 YNFKEQ. The V end was cut by 0 bases, the J end by 2 bases, with 10 bases between. Here the CDR3 reads CASSQDQGQNYGYTF. In DNA, the CDR3 is TGTGCCAGCAGCCAAGATCAGGGGCAGAACTATGGCTACACCTTC.

This clone came up many times. The V and J genes are TRBV18 and TRBJ1-4; no clear D gene. The CDR3 contains 16 residues. From germline, CDR1 is KGHSH and CDR2 LQKENI. Trimming removed 3 bases from V and 0 bases from J, with 11 bases in between. The CDR3 DNA reads as TGTGCCAGCTCACCGGCAAACAGTGCAACTAATGAAAAACTGTTTTTT. Translation: CASSPANSATNEKLFF.

The J gene is TRBJ2-7, the V gene TRBV7-3; 10 bases align to TRBD2. The CDR3 length is 15 residues. CDR1 SGHTA and CDR2 FQGTGA come from the germline V gene. The V segment lost 2 bases and the J segment 4 bases; nucleotides outside the gene matches: 5. CDR3 region: CASSLGSSGSYEQYF. CDR3 DNA sequence: TGTGCCAGCAGCTTAGGGTCTAGCGGGAGTTACGAGCAGTACTTC.

The V call is TRBV11-1, the J call TRBJ2-3; D possibly uses TRBD1 or TRBD2 (5 bases each). Trimming pared 1 base from V and 1 base from J, leaving 15 bases between. This CDR3 is 17 amino acids long. CDR1 and CDR2 (germline): SGHAT, FQDESV (reference sequence). The chain's CDR3 is CASSLDGTDFRTDTQYF. The CDR3 DNA follows: TGTGCCAGCAGCTTAGACGGGACCGATTTTCGCACAGATACGCAGTATTTT. Full variable domain (remainder filled in from reference TRBV11-1 and TRBJ2-3): EAEVAQSPRYKITEKSQAVAFWCDPISGHATLYWYRQILGQGPELLVQFQDESVVDDSQLPKDRFSAERLKGVDSTLKIQPAELGDSAMYLCASSLDGTDFRTDTQYFGPGTRLTVL.

The chain carries TRBV9 and TRBJ2-7; 8 bases align to TRBD1. CDR1 and CDR2 from the germline V gene are SGDLS and YYNGEE. With V trimmed by 4 bases and J by 2 bases, 8 bases remained unmatched. The CDR3 is 15 amino acids. CDR3 coding DNA: TGTGCCAGCAGCTTCGGACAGGGCTTAACCTACGAGCAGTACTTC. The encoded protein is CASSFGQGLTYEQYF.

This clone has a count of ten or more. The V call is TRBV10-3, the J call TRBJ2-7; D is unclear. The length of the CDR3 is 12 residues. CDR1 and CDR2 from the germline V gene are ENHRY and SYGVKD. The V end lost 2 bases, the J end lost 10 bases, and 12 bases lay between the germline ends. DNA of the CDR3: TGTGCCATCAGTGAGAAGAGAGAGGCCCAGTACGTC. This sequence encodes CAISEKREAQYV.

This clone came up a few times. The chain employs TRBV6-1 and TRBJ1-2; D call uncertain. Trimming cost V 7 bases and J 4 bases, with 7 bases left between them. Germline-derived CDR1 and CDR2 are MNHNS and SASEGT. The CDR3 is made up of 11 amino acids. The CDR3 DNA sequence: TGTGCCAGCAACCCCTCCTATGGCTACACCTTC. Its protein product is CASNPSYGYTF.

This clone has only a few counts. Within the sample, other DNA sequences also encode this same CDR3. The chain is built from TRBV6-1 and TRBJ2-3; TRBD1 matches at 7 bases. Germline V CDR1 and CDR2: MNHNS, SASEGT. V lost 6 bases and J lost 0; bases outside the gene matches: 3. The CDR3 runs to 14 residues. In DNA, the CDR3 is TGTGCCAGCAGGACAGGGCTTAGCACAGATACGCAGTATTTT. Translated, it gives CASRTGLSTDTQYF.

V usage is TRBV7-3 and J usage is TRBJ2-3; 8 bases match TRBD2. CDR3 length equals 15 residues. The germline V gene has CDR1 SGHTA and CDR2 FQGTGA. V lost 2 bases and J lost 3; bases outside the gene matches: 4. The CDR3 loop is CASSLLSGMTDTQYF. The CDR3 nucleotides read TGTGCCAGCAGCTTACTTAGCGGGATGACAGATACGCAGTATTTT.

The J gene is TRBJ2-7, the V gene TRBV5-4; TRBD1 aligns across 11 bases. Germline V gene sequence: CDR1 SGHNT, CDR2 YYREEE (reference sequence). The ends lost 3 bases at V and 3 bases at J; junction bases unmatched: 8. CDR3 length: 16 residues. CDR3 in amino acids: CASSSGQGVFDYEQYF. The DNA of the CDR3 is TGTGCCAGCAGCTCGGGACAGGGGGTTTTCGACTACGAGCAGTACTTC.

This clone was seen repeatedly, ten times or more. The chain uses TRBV5-8 and TRBJ1-5; TRBD1 might be the D (5 bases). The CDR3 runs to 15 residues. V was shortened by 2 bases and J by 3 bases, with 12 bases between the two germline ends. Germline V gives CDR1 SGHTS, CDR2 YDEGEE. The CDR3 nucleotides read TGTGCCAGCAGCTTCGCGACAGAATACAATCAGCCCCAGCATTTT. Translating it yields CASSFATEYNQPQHF. Drawing the rest from reference TRBV5-8 and TRBJ1-5, the complete variable domain is EAGVTQSPTHLIKTRGQQATLRCSPISGHTSVYWYQQALGLGLQFLLWYDEGEERNRGNFPPRFSGRQFPNYSSELNVNALELEDSALYLCASSFATEYNQPQHFGDGTRLSIL.

This clone was picked up a small number of times. V and J are TRBV18 and TRBJ2-7; 10 bases fit TRBD2. Unmatched junction bases numbered 17, after V lost 3 bases and J lost 9 bases. Germline V gene data show CDR1 as KGHSH and CDR2 as LQKENI. The CDR3 is 17 amino acids. The CDR3 DNA reads TGTGCCAGCTCACCGCTCGGCGGGACTAGCGATCGTCGGGGGCAGTACGTC. Amino acids: CASSPLGGTSDRRGQYV.

This clone was picked up a small number of times. The CDR3 DNA follows: TGTGCCAGCAGCTTAATGGCACTAGCGGGAGAAGAGACCCAGTACTTC. The encoded protein is CASSLMALAGEETQYF. The chain uses TRBV7-2 and TRBJ2-5; 11 nucleotides align to TRBD2. The CDR3 extends over 16 amino acids. V shed 2 bases and J 3 bases; nucleotides not matched to a gene: 5. CDR1 and CDR2 from the germline V gene are SGHTA and FQGNSA.

The rearrangement uses TRBV5-1 and TRBJ2-3, with no clear D. Trimming took 2 bases from V and 6 from J, leaving 16 bases between them. This CDR3 region has 15 residues. Germline loops: CDR1 SGHRS, CDR2 YFSETQ. CDR3 bases: TGCGCCAGCAGCTTAGTAGGGCACCTTGACGATACGCAGTATTTT. It encodes CASSLVGHLDDTQYF. Combining the CDR3 with reference TRBV5-1 and TRBJ2-3 gives the whole variable domain KAGVTQTPRYLIKTRGQQVTLSCSPISGHRSVSWYQQTPGQGLQFLFEYFSETQRNKGNFPGRFSGRQFSNSRSEMNVSTLELGDSALYLCASSLVGHLDDTQYFGPGTRLTVL.

The sample holds a few counts of this clone. The CDR3 coding sequence is TGTGCCAGCAGCCGACAGGGTAGGGAGCCCCAGCATTTT. Encoded protein: CASSRQGREPQHF. This rearrangement joins TRBV7-9 to TRBJ1-5, with 7 positions matching TRBD1. V lost 5 bases to trimming and J lost 8 bases; unmatched junction nucleotides: 6. The CDR3 is 13 residues long. Germline lookup yields CDR1 SEHNR and CDR2 FQNEAQ (reference sequence).

This clone was picked up a small number of times. The chain links TRBV30 to TRBJ1-6, with unresolved D. Trimming took 2 bases from V and 0 from J, leaving 20 bases between them. Germline CDR1 is GTSNPN and CDR2 is SVGIG (reference sequence). The CDR3 spans 19 residues. In DNA, the CDR3 is TGTGCCTGGAGTCCAAATCAGCCCGCGAATAGCTCCTATAATTCACCCCTCCACTTT. Its protein product is CAWSPNQPANSSYNSPLHF.

This clone was counted between two and nine times. The rearrangement uses TRBV7-2 and TRBJ2-3, with no clear D. Germline V gene data show CDR1 as SGHTA and CDR2 as FQGNSA. The CDR3 has 12 amino acids. V was trimmed by 0 bases and J by 5 bases, leaving 3 bases between them. The CDR3 nucleotides are TGTGCCAGCAGCTTAGCAATAGATACGCAGTATTTT. Translation gives CASSLAIDTQYF.

The chain uses TRBV13 and TRBJ1-1; D perhaps matches TRBD1 (6 bases). Trimming removed 5 bases from V and 4 bases from J, with 17 bases in between. This CDR3 is built from 15 residues. In germline, CDR1 is PRHDT, CDR2 FYEKMQ (reference sequence). In DNA form, the CDR3 reads TGTGCCAGCAGCCCCCCTCGGGGGGCGCGCACTGAAGCTTTCTTT. This translates into CASSPPRGARTEAFF.

The rearrangement joins TRBV6-1 to TRBJ2-7, with D possibly being TRBD1 (6 bases). Germline CDR1 and CDR2: MNHNS and SASEGT. The CDR3 covers 15 residues. The V and J ends lost 0 bases and 2 bases respectively, with 11 bases between them. The CDR3 coding sequence is TGTGCCAGCAGTGAAGCTGGGGCAGGGGCCTACGAGCAGTACGTC. Protein product: CASSEAGAGAYEQYV.

The rearrangement uses TRBV9 and TRBJ1-6; 7 bases map to TRBD1. Germline-derived CDR1 and CDR2 are SGDLS and YYNGEE. V was pared by 3 bases and J by 7 bases, with 7 bases of the junction left unmatched. CDR3 length: 15 residues. The CDR3: CASSARDSLNSPLHF. The CDR3 DNA reads as TGTGCCAGCAGCGCCCGGGACAGCCTCAATTCACCCCTCCACTTT.

This clone came up a few times. The chain employs TRBV7-2 and TRBJ2-2; D is undetermined. From germline, CDR1 is SGHTA and CDR2 FQGNSA. This CDR3 has 14 amino acids. V lost 1 base, J lost 6 bases, and 9 bases lay in between. CDR3 region: CASSLGFNSGELFF. CDR3 nucleotides: TGTGCCAGCAGCTTAGGGTTCAACTCCGGGGAGCTGTTTTTT.

This clone was recorded many times. The V gene is TRBV23-1, the J gene TRBJ2-1; D is perhaps TRBD1 (5 bases). TRBV23-1 carries the ORF label, with uncertain function. The CDR3 is made up of 16 amino acids. Trimming shortened V by 1 base and J by 0 bases, and 10 bases separated the two germline ends. Here the CDR3 reads CASSQLGQSSYNEQFF. The CDR3, as DNA: TGCGCCAGCAGTCAATTGGGGCAGAGCTCCTACAATGAGCAGTTCTTC.